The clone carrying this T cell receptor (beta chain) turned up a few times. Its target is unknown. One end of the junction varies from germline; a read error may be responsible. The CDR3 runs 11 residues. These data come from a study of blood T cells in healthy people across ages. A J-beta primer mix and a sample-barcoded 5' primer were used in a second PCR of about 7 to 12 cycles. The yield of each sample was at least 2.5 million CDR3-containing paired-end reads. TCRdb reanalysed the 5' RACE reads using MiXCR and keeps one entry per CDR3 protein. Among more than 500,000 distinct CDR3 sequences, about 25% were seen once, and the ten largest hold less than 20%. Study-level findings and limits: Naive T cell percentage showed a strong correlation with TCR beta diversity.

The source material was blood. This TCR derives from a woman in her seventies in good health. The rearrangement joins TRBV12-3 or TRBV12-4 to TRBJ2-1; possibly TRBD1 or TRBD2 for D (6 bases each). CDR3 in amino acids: CASSLRGVEYF. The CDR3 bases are TGTGCCAGCAGTTTAAGGGGGGTGGAGTACTTC.